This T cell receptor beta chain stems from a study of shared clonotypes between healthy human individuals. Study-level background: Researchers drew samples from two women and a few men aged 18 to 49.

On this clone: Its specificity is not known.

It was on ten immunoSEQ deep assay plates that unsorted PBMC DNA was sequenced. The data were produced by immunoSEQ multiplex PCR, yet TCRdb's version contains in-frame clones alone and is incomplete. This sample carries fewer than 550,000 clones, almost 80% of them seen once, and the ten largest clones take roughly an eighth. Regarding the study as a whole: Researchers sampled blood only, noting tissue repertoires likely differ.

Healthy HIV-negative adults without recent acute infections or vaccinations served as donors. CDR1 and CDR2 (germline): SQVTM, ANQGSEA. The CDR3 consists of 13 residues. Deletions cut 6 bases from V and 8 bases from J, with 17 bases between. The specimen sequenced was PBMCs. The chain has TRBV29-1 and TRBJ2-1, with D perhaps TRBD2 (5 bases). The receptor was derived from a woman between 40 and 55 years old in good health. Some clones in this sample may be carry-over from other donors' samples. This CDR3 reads CSVSPVASDEQFF. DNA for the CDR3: TGCAGCGTCTCCCCGGTAGCGTCGGATGAGCAGTTCTTC.